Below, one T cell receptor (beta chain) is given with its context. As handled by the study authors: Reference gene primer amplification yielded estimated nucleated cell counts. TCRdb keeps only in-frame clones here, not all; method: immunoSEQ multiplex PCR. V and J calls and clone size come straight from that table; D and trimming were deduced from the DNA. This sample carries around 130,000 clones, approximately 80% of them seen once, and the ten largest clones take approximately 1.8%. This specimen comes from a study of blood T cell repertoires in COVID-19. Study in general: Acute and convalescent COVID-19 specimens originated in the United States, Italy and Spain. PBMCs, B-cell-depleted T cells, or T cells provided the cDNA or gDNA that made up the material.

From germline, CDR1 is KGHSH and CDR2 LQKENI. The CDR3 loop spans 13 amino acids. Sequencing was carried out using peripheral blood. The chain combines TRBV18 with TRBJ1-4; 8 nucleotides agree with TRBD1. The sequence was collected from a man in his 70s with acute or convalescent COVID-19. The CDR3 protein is CASSGTGPERLFF. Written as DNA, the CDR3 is TGTGCGTCTTCCGGGACAGGCCCTGAACGGCTGTTTTTT.